The 9 T cell receptor beta chains reported below all come from one sample, sequenced in a study of blood T cell repertoires in COVID-19. Libraries were prepared by immunoSEQ multiplex PCR; TCRdb keeps only in-frame clonotypes and omits some of them. The table has about 170,000 clones, roughly 87% seen once. Input material: PBMCs or T cells enriched from blood (not recorded which). The receptors derive from a woman between 45 and 65 years old who had recovered from COVID-19.

This chain links TRBV28 with TRBJ2-1; 10 nucleotides agree with TRBD2. Trimming removed 3 bases from V and 3 bases from J; junction bases left unmatched: 5. Germline loops: CDR1 MDHEN, CDR2 SYDVKM. There are 16 residues in the CDR3. The CDR3 sequence is CASSFTTSGNYNEQFF. DNA of the CDR3: TGTGCCAGCAGTTTCACAACTAGCGGGAACTACAATGAGCAGTTCTTC.

V usage is TRBV4-1 and J usage is TRBJ2-7; 9 nucleotides line up with TRBD2. CDR3 length: 16 residues. Germline assignment: CDR1 MGHRA and CDR2 YSYEKL. The ends lost 0 bases at V and 2 bases at J; junction bases unmatched: 5. The DNA of the CDR3 is TGCGCCAGCAGCCAAGAATTAGCGGGAGCGCCCTACGAGCAGTACTTC. Translated, it gives CASSQELAGAPYEQYF.

This sequence joins TRBV5-1 and TRBJ1-1, with unresolved D. The germline V and J ends were trimmed by 4 bases and 0 bases, with 10 bases remaining between them. Germline V gene lookup returns CDR1 SGHRS and CDR2 YFSETQ. The CDR3 length is 14 residues. The CDR3 here is CASSPTGLNTEAFF. Written as DNA, the CDR3 is TGCGCCAGCAGCCCCACCGGGTTGAACACTGAAGCTTTCTTT.

This chain connects TRBV9 to TRBJ2-7; D gene uncertain. V lost 0 bases and J lost 3, with 19 bases in between. The CDR3 runs to 17 residues. Germline lookup yields CDR1 SGDLS and CDR2 YYNGEE. DNA of the CDR3: TGTGCCAGCAGCGTAGGACGGCCACCCCTCTCGGGCTACGAGCAGTACTTC. Its translation is CASSVGRPPLSGYEQYF.

This clone was counted only a few times. The chain joins TRBV5-1 to TRBJ2-1, with D maybe TRBD1 (5 bases). This CDR3 is 13 amino acids long. V shed 7 bases and J shed 0 bases, with 8 bases lying between them. Germline V gene lookup returns CDR1 SGHRS and CDR2 YFSETQ. The CDR3, as DNA: TGCGCCAGCGGGCAGGGCTCCTACAATGAGCAGTTCTTC. Amino acids: CASGQGSYNEQFF.

The chain couples TRBV6-1 to TRBJ1-2; TRBD1 might be the D (5 bases). The CDR3 extends over 15 amino acids. The germline V gene encodes CDR1 MNHNS and CDR2 SASEGT. Trimming took 1 base from V and 3 from J, leaving 12 bases between them. The CDR3 nucleotides read TGTGCCAGCAGTGAAGGTGGGGCGGGGGACTATGGCTACACCTTC. Protein sequence: CASSEGGAGDYGYTF.

The chain uses TRBV20-1 and TRBJ1-1, with D possibly being TRBD1 (5 bases). The CDR3 loop spans 14 amino acids. The germline V gene encodes CDR1 DFQATT and CDR2 SNEGSKA (reference sequence). Trimming removed 3 bases at V and 3 bases at J, with 14 bases between. The CDR3 loop is CSASQGGRDTEAFF. The CDR3 coding sequence is TGCAGTGCTAGTCAAGGCGGCAGGGACACTGAAGCTTTCTTT.

This rearrangement joins TRBV4-2 to TRBJ1-2; D unclear. Germline V gene lookup returns CDR1 LGHNA and CDR2 YNFKEQ. Trimming shortened V by 0 bases and J by 4 bases, and 6 bases separated the two germline ends. CDR3 length: 13 residues. The CDR3 DNA reads TGTGCCAGCAGCCAAGATGACTTCTATGGCTACACCTTC. Translation: CASSQDDFYGYTF.

The gene calls are TRBV28 and TRBJ1-1; the D gene is possibly TRBD1 (5 bases). The germline CDR1 and CDR2 sequences are MDHEN and SYDVKM. V was shortened by 4 bases and J by 1 base, with 22 bases between the two germline ends. The CDR3 spans 18 residues. The CDR3 spells CASSSTLWGGEKNTEAFF. The CDR3 DNA follows: TGTGCCAGCAGTTCAACGCTTTGGGGGGGGGAAAAGAACACTGAAGCTTTCTTT.